Presented here are 10 T cell receptor beta chains from one specimen sequenced in a study of beta chain features in type 1 diabetes. Overall study results and limits: Researchers report that Type 1 diabetes patients had moderately but significantly shorter TCRB CDR3s across all four CD4+ subsets.

The investigators reverse transcribed all of the isolated RNA, so they sequenced expressed TCRB transcripts. Clones were read by immunoSEQ multiplex PCR, and TCRdb kept only the in-frame ones, dropping some. The table records tens of thousands of clones, 49% of them present only once. The antigens for these receptors are not known. Sequenced material: central memory CD4+ T cells from blood. Receptors were obtained from a man aged 25 to 45 with type 1 diabetes.

This chain joins TRBV5-1 and TRBJ2-5; 8 nucleotides match TRBD1. This CDR3 comprises 14 residues. Trimming at V came to 4 bases and at J to 2 bases, leaving 4 bases not matched to a gene. Germline CDR1 is SGHRS and CDR2 is YFSETQ. As DNA, the CDR3 is TGCGCCAGCAGCGTCGGGACAGGTCAAGAGACCCAGTACTTC. This sequence encodes CASSVGTGQETQYF. Complete variable domain (other parts from reference TRBV5-1 and TRBJ2-5): KAGVTQTPRYLIKTRGQQVTLSCSPISGHRSVSWYQQTPGQGLQFLFEYFSETQRNKGNFPGRFSGRQFSNSRSEMNVSTLELGDSALYLCASSVGTGQETQYFGPGTRLLVL.

V and J are TRBV7-8 and TRBJ1-5, with D unresolved. The CDR3 is made up of 14 amino acids. V was shortened by 3 bases and J by 4 bases, with 10 bases between the two germline ends. The germline CDR1 and CDR2 sequences are SGHVS and FQNEAQ. In DNA form, the CDR3 reads TGTGCCAGCAGCTTCACACAGAAGAATCAGCCCCAGCATTTT. This sequence encodes CASSFTQKNQPQHF.

In this sample, this clone turned up a few times. This chain's CDR3 is CAISESAGRGRSSYEQYF. The CDR3 DNA reads as TGTGCCATCAGTGAGTCCGCGGGCAGGGGGCGAAGCTCCTACGAGCAGTACTTC. V usage is TRBV10-3 and J usage is TRBJ2-7; the match to TRBD1 covers 8 bases. Losses at the gene ends were 0 bases for V and 0 bases for J; bases not matched to a gene: 10. Germline V gene lookup returns CDR1 ENHRY and CDR2 SYGVKD. The CDR3 contains 18 residues.

This chain connects TRBV4-1 to TRBJ2-5; 9 nucleotides align to TRBD2. This CDR3 is built from 15 residues. From germline, CDR1 is MGHRA and CDR2 YSYEKL. V lost 4 bases to trimming and J lost 4 bases; unmatched junction nucleotides: 7. The CDR3 loop reads CASSRNSGSLETQYF. CDR3 DNA: TGCGCCAGCAGCCGCAATAGCGGGAGCTTAGAGACCCAGTACTTC.

The chain links TRBV6-6 to TRBJ1-2, with unresolved D. There are 13 residues in the CDR3. V dropped 2 bases and J dropped 5 bases, with 9 bases sitting between them. Germline-derived CDR1 and CDR2 are MNHNY and SVGAGI (reference sequence). DNA of the CDR3: TGTGCCAGCAGTTACGGTCAGGAATATGGCTACACCTTC. It specifies CASSYGQEYGYTF.

Only one count was recorded for this clone. This chain uses TRBV7-6 with TRBJ2-1; tentatively, D is TRBD2 (7 bases). Trimming left V 5 bases short and J 1 base short, with 15 bases between. CDR3 length: 16 residues. Germline CDR1 is SGHVS and CDR2 is FNYEAQ. In DNA form, the CDR3 reads TGTGCCAGCAGCACCGTACAGGGAGGGTCCTACAATGAGCAGTTCTTC. Its translation is CASSTVQGGSYNEQFF.

V usage is TRBV5-1 and J usage is TRBJ2-3, with unresolved D. Per the germline V gene, CDR1 is SGHRS and CDR2 is YFSETQ. The CDR3 sequence is 12 residues long. Trimming took 6 bases from V and 3 from J, leaving 8 bases between them. The DNA for the CDR3 is TGCGCCAGCACGGCGGAGACAGATACGCAGTATTTT. Its protein is CASTAETDTQYF.

The chain is built from TRBV7-2 and TRBJ2-3; D may be TRBD2 (6 bases). In germline, CDR1 is SGHTA, CDR2 FQGNSA. The CDR3 spans 15 residues. The ends were cut back, 5 bases at V and 2 bases at J, with 14 bases in the middle. The CDR3 sequence is CASSTTSSYTDTQYF. CDR3 nucleotides: TGTGCCAGCAGCACGACTAGTAGTTACACAGATACGCAGTATTTT.

In this sample, this clone turned up a few times. V and J are TRBV27 and TRBJ2-3; TRBD1 is a possible D gene (6 bases). Trimming removed 1 base at V and 1 base at J, with 6 bases between. Germline loops: CDR1 MNHEY, CDR2 SMNVEV (reference sequence). The CDR3 is 14 amino acids. CDR3 amino acids: CASSLWGRTDTQYF. CDR3 nucleotides: TGTGCCAGCAGTTTATGGGGGCGCACAGATACGCAGTATTTT.

This clone was counted a few times. This chain joins TRBV6-5 and TRBJ1-2; 8 positions match TRBD1. Trimming cost V 2 bases and J 4 bases; bases outside gene matches: 6. The V gene's germline CDR1 is MNHEY and CDR2 SVGAGI. CDR3 length equals 15 residues. This CDR3 reads CASSYDPGGGYGYTF. For the CDR3, the DNA is TGTGCCAGCAGTTACGATCCAGGGGGCGGCTATGGCTACACCTTC.